This TCR beta chain is from a study of T cells after yellow fever vaccination. Findings and caveats of the study: Abundant bulk-derived clonotypes could contaminate FACS-sorted repertoires.

The CDR3 sequence is 14 residues long. Trimming removed 4 bases from V and 4 bases from J, with 13 bases in between. From germline, CDR1 is MNHEY and CDR2 SMNVEV (reference sequence). TCRdb re-called the 5' RACE reads with MiXCR, one entry per CDR3 protein. The table has some 350,000 distinct CDR3 sequences, 4% seen once. With regard to this clonotype: The antigen is undetermined.

The sequence was collected from a man between 18 and 29 years old who received the YFV17D yellow fever vaccine. The J gene is TRBJ1-1, the V gene TRBV27; D is undetermined. Specimen: PBMCs, collected 5 days after the yellow fever booster vaccination. This CDR3 is CASSYRQDSTEAFF. CDR3 sequence (DNA): TGTGCCAGCAGTTATCGGCAGGATAGCACTGAAGCTTTCTTT.